Shown below are 10 T cell receptor beta chains from a single sample sequenced in a study of CD8+ T cells in alopecia areata. Reverse transcribed after extraction, RNA yielded cDNA as the sequencing template. Assay: immunoSEQ multiplex PCR; the TCRdb copy retains only in-frame clones and omits some. The sample carries under 300,000 clones, roughly two thirds recorded once. Sequencing was performed on CD4+ T cells sorted from blood, taken at week 0. These receptors were obtained from a human donor with alopecia areata.

This chain joins TRBV25-1 and TRBJ2-2, with 7 nucleotides matching TRBD2. Trimming took 5 bases from V and 5 from J; bases not matched to a gene: 2. This CDR3 is built from 13 residues. Germline CDR1 MGHDK, CDR2 SYGVNS. The chain's CDR3 is CASSPGGTGELFF. The CDR3 DNA follows: TGTGCCAGCAGTCCCGGGGGGACCGGGGAGCTGTTTTTT. Based on the CDR3 plus reference TRBV25-1 and TRBJ2-2, the full variable domain is EADIYQTPRYLVIGTGKKITLECSQTMGHDKMYWYQQDPGMELHLIHYSYGVNSTEKGDLSSESTVSRIRTEHFPLTLESARPSHTSQYLCASSPGGTGELFFGEGSRLTVL.

The genes are TRBV29-1 and TRBJ2-3, with no clear D. This CDR3 is 14 amino acids long. Trimming left V 5 bases short and J 4 bases short, with 16 bases between. The germline CDR1 and CDR2 sequences are SQVTM and ANQGSEA. The CDR3 spells CSVWVVGRADTQYF. CDR3 coding DNA: TGCAGCGTTTGGGTTGTTGGACGGGCAGATACGCAGTATTTT.

The V call is TRBV2, the J call TRBJ2-5; D possibly corresponds to TRBD2 (6 bases). The CDR3 runs 13 residues. The germline V gene has CDR1 SNHLY and CDR2 FYNNEI. V was clipped by 7 bases and J by 2 bases, with 11 bases between them. CDR3 in DNA: TGTGCCAGCAAGGCGGGGACTCAAGAGACCCAGTACTTC. Its protein is CASKAGTQETQYF.

The rearrangement links TRBV6-6 to TRBJ2-3, with D perhaps TRBD1 (6 bases). Deletions cut 4 bases from V and 0 bases from J, with 8 bases between. Germline V gene lookup returns CDR1 MNHNY and CDR2 SVGAGI (reference sequence). CDR3 length equals 14 residues. CDR3 in DNA: TGTGCCAGCAGTTGGACAGTCAGCACAGATACGCAGTATTTT. Amino acid sequence: CASSWTVSTDTQYF.

The chain carries TRBV18 and TRBJ2-5; maybe TRBD2 (6 bases). The CDR3 totals 15 residues. Between the trimmed V and J ends, which lost 3 bases and 3 bases, there was a span of 14 bases. Per the germline V gene, CDR1 is KGHSH and CDR2 is LQKENI. CDR3 coding DNA: TGTGCCAGCTCACCGGCGGGGAGACCCGAAGAGACCCAGTACTTC. Protein: CASSPAGRPEETQYF.

The CDR3 DNA is TGCGCCAGCAGCTTGCGGGGACAGGGTGCGTTCGATGAGCAGTTCTTC. Its protein is CASSLRGQGAFDEQFF. This chain uses TRBV5-1 with TRBJ2-1; 9 nucleotides align to TRBD1. Looked up from germline, CDR1 is SGHRS and CDR2 is YFSETQ. V was pared by 1 base and J by 8 bases, with 10 bases of the junction left unmatched. The CDR3 totals 16 residues.

The V and J genes are TRBV6-6 and TRBJ2-5; D unclear. Germline values: CDR1 MNHNY, CDR2 SVGAGI (reference sequence). V lost 6 bases and J lost 3, with 5 bases in between. The CDR3 is made up of 11 amino acids. This CDR3 is CASSPEETQYF. CDR3 sequence (DNA): TGTGCCAGCAGCCCTGAAGAGACCCAGTACTTC.

The V call is TRBV4-1, the J call TRBJ1-4; 8 positions agree with TRBD1. V shed 3 bases and J 8 bases; nucleotides not matched to a gene: 14. The CDR3 extends over 17 amino acids. Looked up from germline, CDR1 is MGHRA and CDR2 is YSYEKL. Here the CDR3 DNA reads TGCGCCAGCAGCCAGCACGGGACAGGCTTCGGGAAGGAAAAACTGTTTTTT. Translation gives CASSQHGTGFGKEKLFF.

V and J are TRBV30 and TRBJ1-1; maybe TRBD1 (5 bases). Between the trimmed V and J ends, which lost 2 bases and 3 bases, there was a span of 10 bases. This CDR3 has 13 amino acids. Germline lookup yields CDR1 GTSNPN and CDR2 SVGIG (reference sequence). Here the CDR3 reads CAWSSRVDTEAFF. DNA for the CDR3: TGTGCCTGGAGTTCCAGGGTGGACACTGAAGCTTTCTTT.

This chain uses TRBV4-1 with TRBJ2-7, with 9 nucleotides matching TRBD1. This CDR3 has 14 residues. Germline CDR1 and CDR2: MGHRA and YSYEKL. V was clipped by 2 bases and J by 5 bases; unmatched bases: 4. This chain's CDR3 is CASSQFWTGDEQYF. In DNA form, the CDR3 reads TGCGCCAGCAGCCAATTTTGGACAGGGGACGAGCAGTACTTC.